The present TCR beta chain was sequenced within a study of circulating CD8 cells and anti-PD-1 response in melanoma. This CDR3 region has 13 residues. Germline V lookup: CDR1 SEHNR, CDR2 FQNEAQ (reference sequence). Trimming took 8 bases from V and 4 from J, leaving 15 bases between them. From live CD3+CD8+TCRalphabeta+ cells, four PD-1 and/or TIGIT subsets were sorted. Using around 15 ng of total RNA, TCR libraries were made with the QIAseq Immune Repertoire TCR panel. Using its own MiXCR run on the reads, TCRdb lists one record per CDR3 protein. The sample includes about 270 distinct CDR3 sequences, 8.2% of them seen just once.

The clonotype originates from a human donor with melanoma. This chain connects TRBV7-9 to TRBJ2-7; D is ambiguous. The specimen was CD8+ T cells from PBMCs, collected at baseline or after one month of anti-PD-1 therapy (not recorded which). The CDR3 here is CASFRPDSYEQYF. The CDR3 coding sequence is TGTGCCAGCTTTCGACCCGACTCATACGAGCAGTACTTC.